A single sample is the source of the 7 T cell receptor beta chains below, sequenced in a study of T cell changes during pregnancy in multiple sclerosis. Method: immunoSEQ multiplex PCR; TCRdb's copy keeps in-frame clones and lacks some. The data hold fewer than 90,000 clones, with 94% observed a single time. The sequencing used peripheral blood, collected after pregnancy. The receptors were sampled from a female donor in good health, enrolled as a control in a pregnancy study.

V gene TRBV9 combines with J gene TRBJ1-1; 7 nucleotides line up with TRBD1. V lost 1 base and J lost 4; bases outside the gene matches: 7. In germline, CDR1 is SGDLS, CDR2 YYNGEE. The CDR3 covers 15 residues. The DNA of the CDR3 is TGTGCCAGCAGCGTATTAGCAGGGGGGTTCACTGAAGCTTTCTTT. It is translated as CASSVLAGGFTEAFF.

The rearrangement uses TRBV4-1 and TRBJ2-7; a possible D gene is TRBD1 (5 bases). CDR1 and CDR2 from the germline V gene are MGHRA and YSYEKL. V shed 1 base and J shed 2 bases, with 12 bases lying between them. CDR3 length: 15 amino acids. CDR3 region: CASSQVWGGTYEQYF. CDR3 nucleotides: TGCGCCAGCAGCCAAGTGTGGGGCGGAACCTACGAGCAGTACTTC.

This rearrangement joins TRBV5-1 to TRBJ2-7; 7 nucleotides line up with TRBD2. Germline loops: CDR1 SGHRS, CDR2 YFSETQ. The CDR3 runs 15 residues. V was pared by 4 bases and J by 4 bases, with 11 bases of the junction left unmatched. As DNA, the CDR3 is TGCGCCAGCAGCCCCGGGATCCTGGGGGGGTACGAGCAGTACTTC. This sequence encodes CASSPGILGGYEQYF.

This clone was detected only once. CDR3 in amino acids: CASSSYPSTAGYTF. CDR3 DNA: TGTGCCAGCAGTTCGTACCCGAGTACTGCTGGCTACACCTTC. The chain carries TRBV28 and TRBJ1-2, with D unclear. V was cut by 4 bases and J by 7 bases, with 16 bases left in between. Germline V gene sequence: CDR1 MDHEN, CDR2 SYDVKM. This CDR3 has 14 amino acids.

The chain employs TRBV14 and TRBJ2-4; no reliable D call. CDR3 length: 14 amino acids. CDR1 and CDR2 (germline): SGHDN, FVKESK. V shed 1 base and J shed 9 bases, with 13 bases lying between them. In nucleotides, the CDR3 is TGTGCCAGCAGCCAAGCCCACAACCCAAGCATTCAGTACTTC. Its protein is CASSQAHNPSIQYF. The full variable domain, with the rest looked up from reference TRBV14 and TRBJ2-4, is EAGVTQFPSHSVIEKGQTVTLRCDPISGHDNLYWYRRVMGKEIKFLLHFVKESKQDESGMPNNRFLAERTGGTYSTLKVQPAELEDSGVYFCASSQAHNPSIQYFGAGTRLSVL.

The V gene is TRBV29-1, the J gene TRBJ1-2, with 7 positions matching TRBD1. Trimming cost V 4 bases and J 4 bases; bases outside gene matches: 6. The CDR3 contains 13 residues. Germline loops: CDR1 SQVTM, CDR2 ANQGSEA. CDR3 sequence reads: CSVGQGGIYGYTF. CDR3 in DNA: TGCAGCGTTGGACAGGGTGGCATCTATGGCTACACCTTC.

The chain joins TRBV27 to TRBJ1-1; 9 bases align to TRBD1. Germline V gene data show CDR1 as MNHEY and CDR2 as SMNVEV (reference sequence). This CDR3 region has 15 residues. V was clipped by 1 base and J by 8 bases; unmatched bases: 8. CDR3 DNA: TGTGCCAGCAGTTTATTTTGGGGGACAGGGAACGAAGCTTTCTTT. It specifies CASSLFWGTGNEAFF.